This is a list of T cell receptor beta chains from one sample in a study of blood T cell repertoires in COVID-19. The repertoire was sequenced with immunoSEQ multiplex PCR; TCRdb's copy has only in-frame clones and lacks some. The sample has about 68,000 clones; roughly four fifths are singletons. Sequenced: peripheral blood. The receptor set was obtained from a man at least 80 years old with acute or convalescent COVID-19. Both conserved end residues are trimmed from each CDR3. Where a row states a size, it is once, few, many or the class of an expanded clone; other rows omit it.

J	V	size	CDR3
TRBJ2-1	TRBV19	.	ASSMFGGPYNEQF
TRBJ1-2	TRBV30	few	AWSVLGGYGYT
TRBJ2-7	TRBV18	.	ASSHGQTYEQY
TRBJ2-7	TRBV28	.	ASMLQGTREQY
TRBJ2-7	TRBV6-5	.	ASSYSGQGVDEQY
TRBJ2-2	TRBV7-3	.	ASSSSGTYTGELF
TRBJ1-5	TRBV5-4	.	ASSLQGQHSNQPQH
TRBJ2-1	TRBV5-1	.	ASSRQINEYNEQF
TRBJ1-1	TRBV18	few	ASSPETGGNTEAF
TRBJ2-5	TRBV7-7	.	ASSPDGTGSPGQY
TRBJ2-2	TRBV7-9	.	ASSPQGTGELF
TRBJ2-7	TRBV4-1	.	ASSQDLAALREQY
TRBJ1-3	TRBV4-3	.	ASSHGTGGEGNTIY
TRBJ1-2	TRBV9	.	ASSVAPWDSYGYT
TRBJ2-1	TRBV3-1/TRBV3-2	.	ASSQEGGGLAAF
TRBJ1-1	TRBV11-2	.	ASSLVGGRNTEAF
TRBJ2-5	TRBV5-1	.	ASSEGTSGQETQY
TRBJ2-7	TRBV3-1/TRBV3-2	few	ASSLGTGLIGYEQY
TRBJ2-3	TRBV24-1	.	ATSDLLSDGTSGADTQY
TRBJ2-3	TRBV10-3	.	AMGPGVGTDTQY
TRBJ2-7	TRBV2	.	ASSEGTSGVGQY
TRBJ1-6	TRBV27	.	ASSTLQGYNSPLH
TRBJ1-4	TRBV19	.	ASQDSAALKLF
TRBJ2-7	TRBV11-2	.	ASSVGTGESYEQY
TRBJ1-1	TRBV5-1	.	ASSLDRDEAF
TRBJ2-7	TRBV14	.	ASSLRDRASYEQY